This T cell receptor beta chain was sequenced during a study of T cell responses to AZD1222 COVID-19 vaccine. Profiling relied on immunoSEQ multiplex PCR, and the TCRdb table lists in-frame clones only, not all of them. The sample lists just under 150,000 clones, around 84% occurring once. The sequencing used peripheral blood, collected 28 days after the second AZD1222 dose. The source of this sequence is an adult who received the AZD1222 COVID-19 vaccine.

The CDR3 here is CASSQDRATKQTQYF. The CDR3 nucleotides read TGTGCCAGCAGCCAAGATAGGGCTACCAAGCAGACCCAGTACTTC. The rearrangement uses TRBV3-1 (or the pseudogene TRBV3-2) and TRBJ2-5; no clear D gene. The CDR3 covers 15 residues. Germline V gives CDR1 LGHDT, CDR2 YNNKEL (reference sequence). V was cut by 0 bases and J by 6 bases, with 14 bases left in between.